Given below is one TCR beta chain in context. What it recognizes is unknown. Uncontrolled infections, pregnancy, lactation or other autoimmune diseases led to patient exclusion. These data belong to a study of Graves' ophthalmopathy and Graves' hyperthyroidism. At the level of the study: Before any treatment, peripheral blood was taken at the initial diagnosis. The study, taken as a whole, reports: Blood also held most thyroid clonotypes expanded above 0.001 frequency.

Using RNA transcripts, the TCR beta CDR3 regions were amplified. An initial RT-PCR round employing HTBI primers preceded a second-round multiplex PCR. From the multiplex PCR reads, TCRdb called clonotypes with MiXCR, one entry per CDR3 protein. The sample holds about 390,000 distinct CDR3 sequences, over 15% seen once. The receptor was derived from a woman under 30 with stable Graves' hyperthyroidism. The sequencing sample was made of peripheral blood.

The CDR3 is CASTRASYGYTF. CDR3 nucleotide sequence: TGTGCCAGCACCAGGGCCTCATATGGCTACACCTTC. V usage is TRBV13 and J usage is TRBJ1-2; a possible D gene is TRBD1 (5 bases). Germline V CDR1 and CDR2: PRHDT, FYEKMQ (reference sequence). The CDR3 totals 12 residues. Trimming cost V 7 bases and J 5 bases, with 11 bases left between them.